This T cell receptor beta chain emerged from a study of tumor and adjacent non-tumor tissue in lung cancer. Study-level results: Compared with tumor, normal lung showed significantly lower TCR diversity. Normal lung showed higher cumulative top 100 clone frequency than tumor.

TCRbeta libraries were built with three rounds of nested PCR, modified from ARM-PCR. Using its own MiXCR run on the multiplex PCR reads, TCRdb lists one record per CDR3 protein. The repertoire includes roughly 76,000 distinct CDR3 sequences, around 70% of them detected once, and around 13% sits in the top ten. Worth noting for this clonotype: The target antigen is unknown. One end of the junction is discordant with germline, which a read error may explain.

Germline V gives CDR1 MNHEY, CDR2 SVGAGI. CDR3 length equals 15 residues. No cell sorting was done before RNA was extracted from the tissue. This clonotype was sampled from a woman in her seventies with non-small cell lung cancer. The gene calls are TRBV6-5 and TRBJ1-1, with D possibly TRBD1 on 6 matching bases. Sequenced sample: lung tumor tissue. This CDR3 reads CTSSLSGEVKTEAFF. For the CDR3, the DNA is TGTACCAGCAGTTTATCAGGGGAAGTGAAAACTGAAGCTTTCTTT.